Following are 10 T cell receptor beta chains from one sample sequenced in a study of cytomegalovirus exposure and HLA in healthy donors. TCRdb keeps only in-frame clones here, not all; method: immunoSEQ multiplex PCR. Of about 160,000 clones listed, roughly 80% are singletons. The sample consisted of PBMCs. These receptors were obtained from a man aged 25-40 years in good health and CMV-seropositive.

The DNA of the CDR3 is TGTGCCAGCAGTTACTCTACGGGGGACTCCTACGAGCAGTACTTC. Protein: CASSYSTGDSYEQYF. V usage is TRBV6-6 and J usage is TRBJ2-7; D is perhaps TRBD2 (6 bases). Germline V gene data show CDR1 as MNHNY and CDR2 as SVGAGI (reference sequence). The V end lost 0 bases, the J end lost 0 bases, and 9 bases lay between the germline ends. The CDR3 is made up of 15 amino acids.

The chain recombines TRBV29-1 with TRBJ1-1; D gene ambiguous. The germline CDR1 and CDR2 sequences are SQVTM and ANQGSEA. The CDR3 runs 14 residues. Trimming shortened V by 5 bases and J by 2 bases, and 15 bases separated the two germline ends. The CDR3 reads CSVFPSRTNTEAFF. The CDR3 DNA is TGCAGCGTTTTTCCTAGCAGGACCAACACTGAAGCTTTCTTT.

The chain has TRBV4-3 and TRBJ2-7; possible D gene TRBD1, 6 bases. The V gene's germline CDR1 is LGHNA and CDR2 YSLEER. The CDR3 has 14 residues. V lost 3 bases, J lost 2 bases, and 11 bases lay in between. The DNA for the CDR3 is TGCGCCAGCAGCCATGGTAGGGGGACCTACGAGCAGTACTTC. Translating it yields CASSHGRGTYEQYF.

Here the CDR3 DNA reads TGCGCCAGCAGTGAAACCCCGGGGATAGACACCGGGGAGCTGTTTTTT. As protein: CASSETPGIDTGELFF. This rearrangement joins TRBV10-1 to TRBJ2-2; D is possibly TRBD2 (5 bases). Germline-derived CDR1 and CDR2 are WNHNN and SYGVQD (reference sequence). V was shortened by 3 bases and J by 3 bases, with 14 bases between the two germline ends. The CDR3 sequence is 16 residues long.

This sequence joins TRBV27 and TRBJ1-1; D is ambiguous. The CDR3 covers 14 residues. The germline CDR1 and CDR2 sequences are MNHEY and SMNVEV (reference sequence). Deletions cut 4 bases from V and 2 bases from J, with 11 bases between. The CDR3 region is CASSSTISNTEAFF. CDR3 nucleotide sequence: TGTGCCAGCAGTTCGACTATATCCAACACTGAAGCTTTCTTT.

CDR3: CASSDGTPYRYTF. The CDR3, as DNA: TGTGCCAGCAGTGATGGGACTCCTTATCGCTACACCTTC. The rearrangement links TRBV6-4 to TRBJ1-2, with D possibly being TRBD1 (5 bases). V was cut by 3 bases and J by 9 bases, with 14 bases left in between. Germline loops: CDR1 MRHNA, CDR2 SNTAGT. This CDR3 is built from 13 residues.

The gene calls are TRBV5-8 and TRBJ2-1, with 7 bases fitting TRBD1. With 1 base clipped from V and 5 bases from J, the junction kept 3 bases outside the gene matches. The CDR3 is made up of 14 amino acids. Germline CDR1 is SGHTS and CDR2 is YDEGEE. The chain's CDR3 is CASSLITGDNEQFF. The CDR3 DNA is TGTGCCAGCAGCTTGATTACAGGGGACAATGAGCAGTTCTTC.

The chain is built from TRBV2 and TRBJ1-6; D uncertain. This CDR3 has 17 residues. The V gene's germline CDR1 is SNHLY and CDR2 FYNNEI. V lost 2 bases, J lost 5 bases, and 16 bases lay in between. The CDR3 bases are TGTGCCAGCAGTGAAAGGTCAGGAGGGCTAAATAATTCACCCCTCCACTTT. It translates to CASSERSGGLNNSPLHF.

This chain connects TRBV14 to TRBJ2-7, with TRBD1 matching 10 bases. Germline V gene lookup returns CDR1 SGHDN and CDR2 FVKESK. This CDR3 spans 14 amino acids. The ends lost 4 bases at V and 6 bases at J; junction bases unmatched: 6. As DNA, the CDR3 is TGTGCCAGCAGCCCCCGGACAGGGGGATCCGAGCAGTACTTC. This encodes CASSPRTGGSEQYF.

This sequence joins TRBV11-2 and TRBJ1-2; D unresolved. Germline assignment: CDR1 SGHAT and CDR2 FQNNGV. The V end was cut by 5 bases, the J end by 0 bases, with 13 bases between. This CDR3 is 15 amino acids long. The DNA of the CDR3 is TGTGCCAGCAGCCCTCCTAGGTGGCCTAACTATGGCTACACCTTC. Its protein product is CASSPPRWPNYGYTF.